This entry describes one TCR beta chain. Its antigen is not identified. This sample is drawn from a study of graft-versus-host responses after intestinal transplantation. Turning to the study itself: Every recipient had anti-thymocyte globulin induction and two to four years of tacrolimus plus steroids. Overall study findings and caveats: GvH clones were found in recipient marrow; some appeared first in ileum or blood. Declining HvG levels early post-transplant were linked to peak circulating GvH clone levels.

J gave up 8 bases and V 0 bases, and 8 bases lay outside the gene matches. CDR1 is LGHNA, CDR2 YSLEER, per germline. The CDR3 extends over 16 amino acids. Sequencing used immunoSEQ multiplex PCR; TCRdb keeps in-frame clones, though not all of them. Among 80,000 to 95,000 clones listed, approximately 94% were seen once. This receptor was taken from a human donor who received an intestinal transplant. The sequences come from unstimulated CD8+ T cells sorted from spleen or lymph node cells, collected before intestinal transplant. The V and J genes are TRBV4-3 and TRBJ2-1; 9 bases agree with TRBD2. CDR3 loop: CASSQDAGGLPHEQFF. In DNA form, the CDR3 reads TGCGCCAGCAGCCAAGACGCGGGGGGGCTTCCCCATGAGCAGTTCTTC.